This TCR beta chain was sequenced for a study of blood T cell repertoires in COVID-19. CDR1 is MDHEN, CDR2 SYDVKM, per germline. The CDR3 runs to 11 residues. V gave up 6 bases and J gave up 10 bases, with 7 bases separating them. In the authors' methods: Amplified reference gene primers provided the basis for estimating nucleated cell counts. This table comes from immunoSEQ multiplex PCR, and its TCRdb copy is limited to in-frame clones, with some not included. The DNA was the basis for D and trimming; V, J and clone size are from that table. The table shows under 300,000 clones, with about 85% occurring only once.

This TCR was recovered from a man between 18 and 29 years old with active or convalescent COVID-19. Sequencing was carried out using peripheral blood. This chain uses TRBV28 with TRBJ1-6, with D unresolved. The CDR3 is CASRQRSPLHF. DNA for the CDR3: TGTGCCAGCAGACAAAGATCACCCCTCCACTTT.